The clone carrying this T cell receptor beta chain is a singleton in its sample. Its antigen is still unknown. One end of the junction varies from germline; a read error may be responsible. The CDR3 is 16 residues long. The data stem from a study of tumor and adjacent non-tumor tissue in lung cancer. General study results and limits: Normal lung showed higher cumulative top 100 clone frequency than tumor.

Three rounds of nested PCR, following a modified ARM-PCR protocol, produced the TCRbeta library. Each CDR3 protein gets one entry after TCRdb re-called the multiplex PCR reads with MiXCR. The table records about 48,000 distinct CDR3 sequences, 64% of them present only once. The template was RNA from unsorted bulk tissue. More than 3 cm separated this lung sample from the edge of the tumor. The sample comprised distant non-tumor lung tissue. This chain uses TRBV12-3 or TRBV12-4 with TRBJ1-5, with D maybe TRBD1 (5 bases). The sequence was obtained from a woman between 65 and 79 years old with non-small cell lung cancer. Here the CDR3 DNA reads TGTGCCAGCAGTGCAAAGAGAAGGGGCGTTAATCAGTCCCAGCATTTT. This codes for CASSAKRRGVNQSQHF.